The source of this T cell receptor beta chain is a study of T cell repertoires in cytomegalovirus infection. Regarding the study as a whole: Carriers of CMV plus the relevant HLA were identified by cumulative public TCR beta family frequency.

The trim removed 3 bases at V and 3 bases at J, leaving 6 bases unmatched. CDR3 size: 15 residues. Per germline, CDR1 SGHRS and CDR2 YFSETQ. TCRdb reanalysed the reads using MiXCR and keeps one entry per CDR3 protein. The sample contains hundreds of thousands of distinct CDR3 sequences, more than 40% of which appear only once. Turning to this clonotype: What it binds is not known.

This sequence was found in a human donor in good health (CMV status not recorded). Some clones in this sample may be carry-over from other donors' samples. This sequence joins TRBV5-1 and TRBJ2-3; 8 bases are shared with TRBD1. Here the sequenced sample was cultured PBMCs, taken from culture after CMV antigen stimulation. The CDR3 DNA reads TGCGCCAGCAGCTCCGGACAGGGAGGAACAGATACGCAGTATTTT. This translates into CASSSGQGGTDTQYF.